A single T cell receptor beta chain is shown here with its context. Its specific antigen is unknown. A read error may be the cause here, since a much bigger clone is one base away. Sequencing relied on an Illumina NovaSeq 6000. TCRalpha and TCRbeta cDNA libraries were constructed by 5'RACE with constant-segment primers, with sample barcodes and unique molecular identifiers being introduced. RNA was extracted from every sample with Trizol reagent. The libraries were amplified in two PCR steps, and the second step added a second sample barcode and Illumina TruSeq adapters. Libraries were sequenced on an Illumina NovaSeq with 2 x 150 bp paired-end reads. Per the original workflow: Demultiplexing of reads and collapsing into UMI-guided consensus sequences were performed with migec v1.2.7. Using mixcr v2.1.11, UMI consensuses were aligned to TRA and TRB V and J templates and then assembled into clonotypes. A clonotype was counted as expanded or contracted only if both edgeR and NoisET called the change significant, with noise models trained on biological replicates. edgeR calls used a false discovery rate-adjusted p below 0.01 and a log2 fold-change threshold of 1. As an exploratory analysis of dynamics, max-normalized trajectories of the 1000 most abundant clonotypes were examined by PCA with hierarchical clustering. The CD4 or CD8 phenotype of responding clones was assigned using the separately sequenced CD4+ and CD8+ repertoires. Through fastp at Q25 and MiXCR, TCRdb rebuilt clones from the public reads, retaining in-frame beta chains. Identical CDR3 proteins give one entry, which carries the most common genes and DNA. TCRdb's processing, not the study's, gives the V and J calls here. The table for this sample lists 250,000 to 300,000 distinct CDR3 sequences; 15% to 20% of them were counted only once. Over 20% of the sample comes from the top ten.

The CDR3 contains 14 residues, cysteine and phenylalanine counted. Left in the record is the CDR3 DNA by itself, 42 bases read in frame from the first base. The germline V gene specifies SGHRS as CDR1 and YFSETQ as CDR2. This specimen comes from a study of T-cell memory formation after mild COVID-19 (TCRdb year 2021). Regarding the research as a whole: TCR sequence clusters from the two donors were largely donor specific. Two young, previously healthy adult volunteers made up the cohort, one male and one female. Longitudinal TCRalpha and TCRbeta repertoire sequencing tracked T-cell clones expanding and contracting after mild COVID-19 in a couple of donors.

What the study reported, not specific to this receptor: Clones that contracted from day 15 to 85 showed balanced CD4/CD8 phenotypes, whereas a second wave of clones that expanded from day 15 to 37 leaned towards CD4+. Only a couple of mild cases were covered by the study, and larger cohorts that include severe cases with pre-infection samples were considered necessary. Whether the second-wave clones peaking on day 37 were SARS-CoV-2 specific was not confirmed. Contracting CD4+ clones turned up mainly in the CM and EM memory subsets, whereas EMRA was where CD8+ clones were enriched. Some responding clones were detected in pre-infection memory, which suggested that pre-existing cross-reactive memory T cells had joined the SARS-CoV-2 response.

PBMCs were isolated by Ficoll-Paque density gradient centrifugation. Recombination connected TRBV5-1 to TRBJ1-2, with TRBD1 perhaps the D gene, on 5 matching bases. Sample: PBMCs or a T cell subset sorted from them (not recorded which). The receptor was isolated from a man in his late teens or twenties who had mild COVID-19 (a few samples of this study predate the infection). The sample titles of this study are shuffled in the database, so cell type and time point are left out; the donor was told from shared clones. This receptor carries the CDR3 CACRSWGEDYGYTF. The DNA sequence reads TGCGCCTGCAGGTCCTGGGGCGAAGACTATGGCTACACCTTC.